These T cell receptor beta chains were read from a single sample in a study of cytomegalovirus exposure and HLA in healthy donors. Measured with immunoSEQ multiplex PCR; TCRdb has only the in-frame clones, and not every one. The sample has approximately 100,000 clones; more than 75% are singletons. Sequenced input: PBMCs. The receptors stem from a man between 18 and 29 years old in good health and CMV-seronegative. CDR3s include the opening cysteine and the closing phenylalanine or tryptophan. D genes are given only for firm matches. Some rows have no size entry. The others give once, few or many, or a class for an expanded clone.

cdr3_aa: CASTLASSYNEQFF
cdr3_nt: TGTGCCAGTACCTTAGCGAGCTCCTACAATGAGCAGTTCTTC
clone_size: -
v_call: TRBV19
j_call: TRBJ2-1
d_call: -

cdr3_aa: CASRAGTSGGGDTQYF
cdr3_nt: TGCGCCAGCAGGGCCGGGACTAGCGGGGGGGGAGATACGCAGTATTTT
clone_size: -
v_call: TRBV10-2
j_call: TRBJ2-3
d_call: TRBD2

cdr3_aa: CASTVSYNSPLHF
cdr3_nt: TGTGCCAGCACGGTCTCCTATAATTCACCCCTCCACTTT
clone_size: -
v_call: TRBV6-6
j_call: TRBJ1-6
d_call: -

cdr3_aa: CASSYGTGGGNQPQHF
cdr3_nt: TGTGCCAGCAGCTACGGGACCGGGGGTGGCAATCAGCCCCAGCATTTT
clone_size: -
v_call: TRBV7-9
j_call: TRBJ1-5
d_call: -

cdr3_aa: CASSFWTGGGGYEQYF
cdr3_nt: TGTGCCAGCAGCTTTTGGACAGGGGGGGGAGGATACGAGCAGTACTTC
clone_size: once
v_call: TRBV7-3
j_call: TRBJ2-7
d_call: TRBD1

cdr3_aa: CASSQITGESEAFF
cdr3_nt: TGTGCCAGCAGCCAGATTACAGGGGAGAGTGAAGCTTTCTTT
clone_size: -
v_call: TRBV6-6
j_call: TRBJ1-1
d_call: TRBD1

cdr3_aa: CASRRTGGKDEQFF
cdr3_nt: TGCGCCAGCAGGAGGACAGGGGGCAAGGATGAGCAGTTCTTC
clone_size: -
v_call: TRBV5-1
j_call: TRBJ2-1
d_call: TRBD1

cdr3_aa: CASSFLQSGGQETQYF
cdr3_nt: TGTGCCAGCAGTTTCCTCCAAAGCGGGGGGCAAGAGACCCAGTACTTC
clone_size: -
v_call: TRBV6-6
j_call: TRBJ2-5
d_call: TRBD2

cdr3_aa: CASSFRDRGNGYTF
cdr3_nt: TGTGCCAGCAGCTTCCGGGACAGGGGGAATGGCTACACCTTC
clone_size: -
v_call: TRBV5-6
j_call: TRBJ1-2
d_call: TRBD1

cdr3_aa: CASIFDRVGYEQYF
cdr3_nt: TGTGCCAGCATATTCGACAGGGTCGGCTACGAGCAGTACTTC
clone_size: -
v_call: TRBV6-5
j_call: TRBJ2-7
d_call: TRBD1

cdr3_aa: CASSLSRTGSFYGYTF
cdr3_nt: TGTGCCAGCAGTTTATCCCGGACAGGGAGCTTCTATGGCTACACCTTC
clone_size: -
v_call: TRBV27
j_call: TRBJ1-2
d_call: TRBD1

cdr3_aa: CASTPIVGGSLGGGYTF
cdr3_nt: TGTGCCAGCACCCCTATCGTCGGGGGGTCTCTAGGGGGTGGCTACACCTTC
clone_size: -
v_call: TRBV27
j_call: TRBJ1-2
d_call: -

cdr3_aa: CASSLGISGGYEQYF
cdr3_nt: TGTGCCAGCAGCTTGGGGATTAGCGGGGGGTACGAGCAGTACTTC
clone_size: once
v_call: TRBV13
j_call: TRBJ2-7
d_call: TRBD2